This TCR beta chain was profiled in a study of cytotoxic CD8 clonotypes in ibrutinib-treated CLL. Study summary: A median around 12 months of treatment, range 6 to 36, preceded the collection of response samples.

On this clone itself: Its target is not known.

V was clipped by 4 bases and J by 10 bases, with 26 bases between them. This CDR3 is built from 16 residues. Germline lookup yields CDR1 SGHRS and CDR2 YFSETQ. Some clones are missing from TCRdb's copy, which holds only in-frame ones; the method was immunoSEQ multiplex PCR. Seen here are some 65,000 clones, around 60% observed once, and the top ten hold roughly 14%. General observations from the study: Patients with sustained remission and those progressing were sampled at differing times.

The source is a human donor with chronic lymphocytic leukemia. The chain employs TRBV5-1 and TRBJ1-2; D is unresolved. The sequences come from PBMCs, collected after 12 months of ibrutinib treatment. The CDR3 loop is CASSPERSRVYGDYTF. The DNA for the CDR3 is TGCGCCAGCAGCCCGGAACGCAGTAGAGTCTATGGTGACTACACCTTC.